This T cell receptor beta chain was sequenced for a study of radiotherapy plus CTLA-4 blockade in lung cancer (dated by TCRdb to 2017 to 2018). Regarding the complete study: Among the enrolled patients, under 20% had an objective response, and about 31% reached disease control.

The study evaluated CTLA-4 blockade (ipilimumab) given together with focal radiation therapy in patients who had chemo-refractory metastatic non-small-cell lung cancer. From its cysteine to its phenylalanine, the CDR3 spans 11 amino acids. Solely the CDR3 DNA is kept, with 33 bases framed from the first base. The germline V gene supplies CDR1 SNHLY and CDR2 FYNNEI. V loses 7 bases of germline sequence and J loses 5 bases, and the interval between the two ends is 9 bases. Library prep was done by the immunoSEQ multiplex PCR assay. TCRdb retrieved this table from immuneACCESS and kept in-frame rearrangements only. Not all clones are present; in checked studies, unresolved V genes account for under half, and no reason is known for the remainder. The sample table records 110,000 or so clones; 78% of these occur just once. The top ten hold about 5% of the sample. Here is what the overall study found, with its caveats: After treatment with radiotherapy and ipilimumab, TCR clones that originated in tumors expanded in peripheral blood. Early dynamic changes in blood T cell clones, together with increased serum interferon-beta after radiation, were reported as the strongest predictors of response.

As regards this clone: Its antigen is unknown. No qualities accompany the bases; no much larger clone lies one base away.

The input for sequencing was peripheral blood, taken from a patient treated with radiotherapy plus ipilimumab. This TCR was sampled from a human donor with non-small cell lung cancer who had a partial response to radiotherapy plus ipilimumab. The chain uses TRBV2 and TRBJ2-7, with the D gene too uncertain to name. The DNA is as follows: TGTGCCAGCAAATCGTTTGACGAGCAGTACTTC. This encodes CASKSFDEQYF.